These 24 T cell receptor beta chains originate from one sample sequenced in a study of tumor-infiltrating lymphocytes in oesophageal squamous cell carcinoma. Each CDR3 protein is one row after TCRdb ran MiXCR on the PCR reads. The table lists some 10,000 distinct CDR3 sequences, around 58% of them singletons, with around a quarter in the top ten. Source material: esophageal tumor tissue. These receptors were obtained from a female donor with esophageal squamous cell carcinoma.

This chain links TRBV7-2 with TRBJ2-7; 9 bases align to TRBD2. The assigned J gene may be wrong: the sequence end matches TRBJ2-1 better. The CDR3 runs to 16 residues. The germline gives CDR1 SGHTA, CDR2 FQGNSA. The CDR3 DNA is TGTGCCAGCAGCTTAGTCGGAGCGGGAGGAAGGAATGAGCAGTTCTTC. This encodes CASSLVGAGGRNEQFF.

The chain joins TRBV7-3 to TRBJ2-5; D is perhaps TRBD1 or TRBD2 (5 bases each). The end of the DNA aligns better with TRBJ2-1, so the J call may be wrong. The CDR3 loop spans 14 amino acids. Germline CDR1 reads SGHTA; CDR2 reads FQGTGA. CDR3 nucleotide sequence: TGTGCCAGCAGCTTAATGTCCGGGTGGGGGACCCAGTTCTTC. This gives the protein CASSLMSGWGTQFF.

This clonotype was recorded a few times. This chain connects TRBV7-2 to TRBJ2-5; the D is unclear. The germline V and J ends were trimmed by 7 bases and 1 base, with 13 bases remaining between them. Germline-derived CDR1 and CDR2 are SGHTA and FQGNSA. This CDR3 is built from 14 residues. CDR3 amino acids: CASTQSRGQETQYF. As DNA, the CDR3 is TGTGCCAGCACCCAAAGTAGAGGCCAAGAGACCCAGTACTTC.

Here the CDR3 DNA reads TGTGCCAGCAGCTTAACGCCTTTTCTCAACACCGGGGAGCTGTTTTTT. It yields the protein CASSLTPFLNTGELFF. The chain has TRBV7-3 and TRBJ2-2; D gene ambiguous. This CDR3 contains 16 residues. Trimming removed 0 bases at V and 2 bases at J, with 10 bases between. Germline CDR1 and CDR2: SGHTA and FQGTGA.

The DNA for the CDR3 is TGTGCCAGCAGTTTATCCCCGGGTTTGGTAGGGACTAGCACAGATACGCAGTATTTT. This sequence encodes CASSLSPGLVGTSTDTQYF. The chain is built from TRBV12-3 or TRBV12-4 and TRBJ2-3; tentatively, D is TRBD2 (6 bases). The CDR3 runs 19 residues. V was pared by 2 bases and J by 0 bases, with 21 bases between.

This chain's CDR3 is CASSYLAGAQETQYF. The CDR3, as DNA: TGTGCCAGCAGCTACTTAGCGGGAGCCCAAGAGACCCAGTACTTC. The chain has TRBV7-3 and TRBJ2-7; the match to TRBD2 covers 9 bases. The better agreement between TRBJ2-5 and the DNA end casts doubt on the J call. Per germline, CDR1 SGHTA and CDR2 FQGTGA. This CDR3 has 15 residues.

This chain joins TRBV7-3 and TRBJ2-1, with 10 nucleotides matching TRBD2. Germline V gene lookup returns CDR1 SGHTA and CDR2 FQGTGA. This CDR3 has 17 residues. V lost 4 bases to trimming and J lost 7 bases; unmatched junction nucleotides: 13. The CDR3 DNA is TGTGCCAGCAGCTCAAACCCTAGCGGGAGATTTGATAATGAGCAGTTCTTC. Its protein product is CASSSNPSGRFDNEQFF.

This chain uses TRBV6-9 with TRBJ2-5; 10 bases line up with TRBD1. The J call may be in error: the DNA end matches TRBJ2-7 better. CDR3 length equals 13 residues. The V gene's germline CDR1 is MNHGY and CDR2 SVAAGI. CDR3 loop: CASSSTGGGEQYF. CDR3 bases: TGTGCCAGCAGTTCGACAGGGGGCGGCGAGCAGTACTTC.

This chain connects TRBV7-8 to TRBJ1-1, with a tentative D call TRBD1 (5 bases). CDR1 and CDR2 (germline): SGHVS, FQNEAQ. The CDR3 is 16 amino acids. Trimming took 1 base from V and 4 from J, leaving 16 bases between them. The CDR3 DNA sequence: TGTGCCAGCAGCTTAGGAGCCAGGGCCCGAGGCACTGAAGCTTTCTTT. It translates to CASSLGARARGTEAFF.

To note about this clonotype: Relative to the germline gene, one junction end is altered; a read error may explain this. The chain couples TRBV28 to TRBJ2-4, with 8 bases that match TRBD2. The CDR3 contains 14 residues. Germline lookup yields CDR1 MDHEN and CDR2 SYDVKM. The CDR3 protein is CASSGLAGYNEQFF. The CDR3 coding sequence is TGTGCCAGCAGTGGGTTAGCGGGGTACAATGAGCAGTTCTTT.

This clonotype counts as medium-sized (0.01 to 0.1%). This chain uses TRBV7-8 with TRBJ2-3; 7 positions match TRBD2. Per germline, CDR1 SGHVS and CDR2 FQNEAQ. There are 15 residues in the CDR3. Unmatched junction bases numbered 7, after V lost 3 bases and J lost 4 bases. The CDR3 protein is CASSFRGRGPDTQYF. CDR3 in DNA: TGTGCCAGCAGCTTTCGCGGGAGAGGCCCAGATACGCAGTATTTT.

V and J are TRBV7-2 and TRBJ2-3, with a possible D match to TRBD1 (6 bases). The J call is in doubt because the DNA end fits TRBJ1-1 better. From germline, CDR1 is SGHTA and CDR2 FQGNSA. The CDR3 loop spans 14 amino acids. DNA of the CDR3: TGTGCCAGCAGCCGGGACACCCGGACGCCAGAAGCTTTCTTT. Translation: CASSRDTRTPEAFF.

The rearrangement links TRBV7-3 to TRBJ2-4; the D is unclear. The J call may be incorrect, as the DNA end agrees better with TRBJ2-1. Germline V gives CDR1 SGHTA, CDR2 FQGTGA. The CDR3 extends over 14 amino acids. CDR3 sequence: CASSLEATQPQQFF. Here the CDR3 DNA reads TGTGCCAGCAGCTTAGAGGCTACCCAACCACAGCAGTTCTTC.

This rearrangement joins TRBV6-9 to TRBJ2-5, with 11 bases fitting TRBD2. Near its end, the DNA agrees better with TRBJ2-7, so the J call may be wrong. The germline V gene encodes CDR1 MNHGY and CDR2 SVAAGI. The CDR3 is 16 amino acids. CDR3 bases: TGTGCCAGCAGTTACTACAGGACTAGCGGGTCCTACGAGCAGTACTTC. Amino acid sequence: CASSYYRTSGSYEQYF.

There are many counts of this clonotype. One junction end does not reproduce the germline sequence, and a read error may be involved. CDR3 sequence reads: CASSPPSGLAGNF. In DNA form, the CDR3 reads TGTGCCAGCAGTCCGCCTTCGGGACTAGCCGGAAACTTC. The V call is TRBV28, the J call TRBJ2-5, with 9 bases that match TRBD2. Germline assignment: CDR1 MDHEN and CDR2 SYDVKM. The CDR3 totals 13 residues.

This clonotype was observed at least ten times. This chain links TRBV7-3 with TRBJ2-1; 8 positions match TRBD2. CDR1 and CDR2 from the germline V gene are SGHTA and FQGTGA. J gave up 3 bases and V 0 bases, and 4 bases lay outside the gene matches. There are 16 residues in the CDR3. DNA for the CDR3: TGTGCCAGCAGCTTAACGTGGCTAGCGGGCTACAATGAGCAGTTCTTC. Its translation: CASSLTWLAGYNEQFF.

The rearrangement links TRBV11-2 to TRBJ2-1, with 8 bases fitting TRBD2. This CDR3 is built from 19 residues. Germline assignment: CDR1 SGHAT and CDR2 FQNNGV. After removal of 6 bases from V and 0 bases from J, the junction contained 16 bases not matched to a gene. DNA for the CDR3: TGTGCCAGCAGGATGGACCGGGTACTAGCGGATAGCTCCTACAATGAGCAGTTCTTC. Protein: CASRMDRVLADSSYNEQFF.

On this clonotype: Mismatch with germline at one junction end may stem from a read error. The CDR3 protein is CASSLGLAGSETQYF. DNA of the CDR3: TGTGCTAGCAGCTTGGGACTAGCGGGAAGCGAGACCCAGTACTTC. The chain joins TRBV7-6 to TRBJ2-5; 13 nucleotides align to TRBD2. From germline, CDR1 is SGHVS and CDR2 FNYEAQ. This CDR3 spans 15 amino acids.

The chain uses TRBV7-2 and TRBJ2-1, with TRBD2 matching over 7 bases. CDR1 and CDR2 from the germline V gene are SGHTA and FQGNSA. With V trimmed by 3 bases and J by 2 bases, 16 bases remained unmatched. The CDR3 has 19 residues. The CDR3 bases are TGTGCCAGCAGCTTCGACGGCCTCTGGGCGGGAGAACCCTACAATGAGCAGTTCTTC. It yields the protein CASSFDGLWAGEPYNEQFF.

CDR3 amino acids: CASSLTSAEAFF. The CDR3 bases are TGTGCCAGCAGCTTAACTTCGGCTGAAGCTTTCTTT. The chain couples TRBV7-6 to TRBJ1-1; D gene ambiguous. Germline CDR1 is SGHVS and CDR2 is FNYEAQ. The CDR3 runs to 12 residues. V lost 2 bases and J lost 6, with 7 bases in between.

By share, this clonotype counts as medium-sized. This chain joins TRBV7-2 and TRBJ2-1; 8 bases line up with TRBD2. The CDR3 has 14 residues. The V gene's germline CDR1 is SGHTA and CDR2 FQGNSA. The V and J ends lost 5 bases and 6 bases, in that order; junction bases with no gene match: 6. The CDR3 nucleotides are TGTGCCAGCAGCCTCCAAGCGGGGGCCAATGAGCAGTTCTTC. It yields the protein CASSLQAGANEQFF.

In its sample, this clonotype was seen many times. The chain links TRBV19 to TRBJ1-1; D gene ambiguous. Germline loops: CDR1 LNHDA, CDR2 SQIVND (reference sequence). The length of the CDR3 is 13 residues. V was cut by 1 base and J by 5 bases, with 8 bases left in between. Written as DNA, the CDR3 is TGTGCCAGTAGTATAGTAGTGGGAACTGAAGCTTTCTTT. It specifies CASSIVVGTEAFF.

The genes are TRBV7-2 and TRBJ2-3, with TRBD2 as a possible D gene (6 bases). The CDR3 length is 16 residues. The germline CDR1 and CDR2 sequences are SGHTA and FQGNSA. The V and J ends lost 3 bases and 5 bases respectively, with 18 bases between them. The CDR3 DNA is TGTGCCAGCAGCTTGGTGGCCTTTCAGGGAGGAGATACGCAGTATTTT. Protein product: CASSLVAFQGGDTQYF.

At least ten counts were recorded for this clonotype. This chain connects TRBV2 to TRBJ1-2; a possible D gene is TRBD1 (5 bases). Looked up from germline, CDR1 is SNHLY and CDR2 is FYNNEI. The CDR3 covers 12 residues. V dropped 8 bases and J dropped 7 bases, with 14 bases sitting between them. CDR3 amino acids: CASDDSLGGYTF. The CDR3 nucleotides read TGTGCCAGCGACGACAGTTTGGGTGGCTACACCTTC.